The T cell receptor beta chain described here comes from a study of cytomegalovirus exposure and HLA in healthy donors. Regarding the study as a whole: Associated with cytomegalovirus, according to the listing, were fewer than 200 TCR beta chains. Many donors shared some public TCRs, even though most TCR sequences were rare.

Comment on this clone: Its antigen remains unknown.

Use of 60 Vbeta and 13 Jbeta primers characterized the PCR. Assay: immunoSEQ multiplex PCR; the TCRdb copy retains only in-frame clones and omits some. Here the sample spans about 200,000 clones, roughly 82% being singletons. The V end lost 7 bases, the J end lost 6 bases, and 15 bases lay between the germline ends. CDR1 and CDR2 from the germline V gene are SEHNR and FQNEAQ (reference sequence). CDR3 length: 13 amino acids. The gene calls are TRBV7-9 and TRBJ1-1, with a possible D match to TRBD1 (5 bases). The source of this sequence is a man aged 35 to 55 in good health and CMV-seropositive. The sample taken for sequencing was PBMCs. CDR3 nucleotide sequence: TGTGCCAGCACCTACCGACAGTCCCCTGAAGCTTTCTTT. Its translation is CASTYRQSPEAFF.